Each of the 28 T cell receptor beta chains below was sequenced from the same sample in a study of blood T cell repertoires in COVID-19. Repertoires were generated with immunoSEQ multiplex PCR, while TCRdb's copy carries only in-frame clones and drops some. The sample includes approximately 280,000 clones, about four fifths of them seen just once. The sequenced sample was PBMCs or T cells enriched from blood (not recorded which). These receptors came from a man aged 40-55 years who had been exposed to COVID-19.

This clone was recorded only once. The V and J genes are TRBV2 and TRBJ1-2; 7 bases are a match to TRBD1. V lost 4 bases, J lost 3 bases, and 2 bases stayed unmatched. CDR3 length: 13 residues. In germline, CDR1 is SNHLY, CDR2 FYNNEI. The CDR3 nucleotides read TGTGCCAGCAGTGGGGACAGCTACTATGGCTACACCTTC. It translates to CASSGDSYYGYTF.

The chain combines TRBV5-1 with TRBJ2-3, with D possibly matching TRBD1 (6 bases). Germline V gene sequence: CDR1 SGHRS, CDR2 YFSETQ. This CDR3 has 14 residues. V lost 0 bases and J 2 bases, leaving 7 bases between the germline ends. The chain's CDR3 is CASSLGTDTDTQYF. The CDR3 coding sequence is TGCGCCAGCAGCTTGGGGACAGACACAGATACGCAGTATTTT.

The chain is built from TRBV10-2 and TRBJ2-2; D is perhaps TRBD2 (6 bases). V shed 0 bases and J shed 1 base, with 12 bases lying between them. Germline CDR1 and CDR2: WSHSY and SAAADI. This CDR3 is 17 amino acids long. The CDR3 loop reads CASSESSGVGNTGELFF. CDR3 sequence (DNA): TGCGCCAGCAGTGAGTCGTCGGGGGTCGGGAACACCGGGGAGCTGTTTTTT.

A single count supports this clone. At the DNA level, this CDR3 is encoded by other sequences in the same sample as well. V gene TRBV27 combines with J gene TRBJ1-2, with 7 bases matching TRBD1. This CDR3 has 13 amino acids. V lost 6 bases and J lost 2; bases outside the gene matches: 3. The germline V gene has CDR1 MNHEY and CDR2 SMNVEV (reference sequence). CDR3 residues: CASSLGQNYGYTF. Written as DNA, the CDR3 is TGTGCCAGCAGCTTGGGACAGAACTATGGCTACACCTTC.

The CDR3 spells CASSLQGSWSAKRTYEQYF. CDR3 coding DNA: TGTGCCAGCAGCTTACAGGGGAGTTGGAGCGCGAAACGTACCTACGAGCAGTACTTC. The V call is TRBV7-8, the J call TRBJ2-7, with D possibly being TRBD1 (6 bases). Trimming took off 2 bases at V and 2 bases at J, with 25 bases between the two ends. Germline V gene lookup returns CDR1 SGHVS and CDR2 FQNEAQ. This CDR3 has 19 amino acids. Full variable domain (missing parts from reference TRBV7-8 and TRBJ2-7): GAGVSQSPRYKVAKRGQDVALRCDPISGHVSLFWYQQALGQGPEFLTYFQNEAQLDKSGLPSDRFFAERPEGSVSTLKIQRTQQEDSAVYLCASSLQGSWSAKRTYEQYFGPGTRLTVT.

CDR3 protein: CASSYGRNTGELFF. For the CDR3, the DNA is TGTGCCAGCAGTTACGGGCGTAACACCGGGGAGCTGTTTTTT. The chain uses TRBV6-5 and TRBJ2-2; unclear D gene. The CDR3 is 14 residues long. The germline V gene has CDR1 MNHEY and CDR2 SVGAGI. Trimming removed 2 bases at V and 2 bases at J, with 6 bases between.

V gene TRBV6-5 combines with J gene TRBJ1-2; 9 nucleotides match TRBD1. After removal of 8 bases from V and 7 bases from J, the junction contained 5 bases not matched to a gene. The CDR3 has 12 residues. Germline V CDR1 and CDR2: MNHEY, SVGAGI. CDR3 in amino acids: CASRDRAFGYTF. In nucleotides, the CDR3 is TGTGCCAGCCGGGACAGGGCTTTTGGCTACACCTTC.

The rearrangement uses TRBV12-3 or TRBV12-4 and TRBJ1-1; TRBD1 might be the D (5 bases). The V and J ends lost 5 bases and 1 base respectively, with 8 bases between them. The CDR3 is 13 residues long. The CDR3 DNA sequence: TGTGCCAGCAGTGGGGGGGGGAACACTGAAGCTTTCTTT. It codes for CASSGGGNTEAFF.

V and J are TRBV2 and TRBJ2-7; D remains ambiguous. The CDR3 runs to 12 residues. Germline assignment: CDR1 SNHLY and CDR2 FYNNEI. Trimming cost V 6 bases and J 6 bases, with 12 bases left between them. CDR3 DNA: TGTGCCAGCAGGAGTCCCGCGCGCGAGCAGTACTTC. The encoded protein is CASRSPAREQYF.

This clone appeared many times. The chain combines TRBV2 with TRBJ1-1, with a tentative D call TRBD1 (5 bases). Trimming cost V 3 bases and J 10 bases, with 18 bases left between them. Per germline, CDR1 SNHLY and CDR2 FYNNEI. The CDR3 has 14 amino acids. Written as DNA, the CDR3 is TGTGCCAGCAGTGAGGGGGGGTCCCAGGCCAGAGCTTTCTTT. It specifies CASSEGGSQARAFF.

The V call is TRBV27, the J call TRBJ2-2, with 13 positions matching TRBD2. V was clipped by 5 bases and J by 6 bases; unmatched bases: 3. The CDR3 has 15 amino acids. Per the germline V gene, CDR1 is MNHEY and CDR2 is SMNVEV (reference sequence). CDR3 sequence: CASSPGTSGAGELFF. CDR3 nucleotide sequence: TGTGCCAGCAGTCCCGGGACTAGCGGGGCCGGGGAGCTGTTTTTT.

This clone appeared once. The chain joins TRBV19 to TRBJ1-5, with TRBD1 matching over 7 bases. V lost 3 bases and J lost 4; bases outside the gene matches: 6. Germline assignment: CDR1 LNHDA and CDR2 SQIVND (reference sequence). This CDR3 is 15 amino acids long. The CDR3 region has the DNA TGTGCCAGTAGTATCTTGGCAGGGGGTAATCAGCCCCAGCATTTT. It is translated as CASSILAGGNQPQHF.

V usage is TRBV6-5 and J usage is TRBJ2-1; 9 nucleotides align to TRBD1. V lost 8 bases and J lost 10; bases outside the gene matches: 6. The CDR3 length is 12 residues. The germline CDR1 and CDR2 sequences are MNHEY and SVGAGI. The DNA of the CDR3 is TGTGCCAGCGGAACAGGGGGCGGCGAGCAGTTCTTC. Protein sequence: CASGTGGGEQFF.

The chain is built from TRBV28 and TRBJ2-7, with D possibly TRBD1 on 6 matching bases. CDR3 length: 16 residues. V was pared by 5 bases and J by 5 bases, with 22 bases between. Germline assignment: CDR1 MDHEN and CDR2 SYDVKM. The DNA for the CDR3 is TGTGCCAGCAGTCTTGCCGACAGGATAGTCTTCCACGAGCAGTACTTC. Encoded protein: CASSLADRIVFHEQYF.

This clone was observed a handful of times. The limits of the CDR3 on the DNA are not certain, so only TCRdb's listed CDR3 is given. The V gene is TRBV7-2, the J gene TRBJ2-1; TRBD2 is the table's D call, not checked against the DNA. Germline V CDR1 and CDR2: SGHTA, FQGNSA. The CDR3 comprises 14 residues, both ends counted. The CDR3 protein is CASSRVAGGSPVFF.

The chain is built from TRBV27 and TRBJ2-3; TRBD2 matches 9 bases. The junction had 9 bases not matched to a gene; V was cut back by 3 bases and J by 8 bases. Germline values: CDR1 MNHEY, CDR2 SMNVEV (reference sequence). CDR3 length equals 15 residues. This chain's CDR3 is CASSFWREGPGTQYF. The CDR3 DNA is TGTGCCAGCAGTTTCTGGCGGGAGGGCCCTGGTACGCAGTATTTT.

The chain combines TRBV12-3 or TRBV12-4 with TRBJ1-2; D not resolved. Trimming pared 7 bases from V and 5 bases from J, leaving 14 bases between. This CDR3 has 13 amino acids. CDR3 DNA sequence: TGTGCCAGCATTAGCGGGGAGGATTATGGCTACACCTTC. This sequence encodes CASISGEDYGYTF.

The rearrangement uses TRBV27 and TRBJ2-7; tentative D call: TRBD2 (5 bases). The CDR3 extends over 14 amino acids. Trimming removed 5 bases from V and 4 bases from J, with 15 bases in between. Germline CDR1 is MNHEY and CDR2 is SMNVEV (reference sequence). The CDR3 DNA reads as TGTGCCAGCAGTGAAGAGGGCACGGTTTACGAGCAGTACTTC. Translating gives CASSEEGTVYEQYF.

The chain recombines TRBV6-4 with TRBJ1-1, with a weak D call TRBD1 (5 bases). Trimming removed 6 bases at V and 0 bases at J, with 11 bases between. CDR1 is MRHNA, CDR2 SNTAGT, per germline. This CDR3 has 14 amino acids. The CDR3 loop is CASRDNSMNTEAFF. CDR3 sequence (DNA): TGTGCCAGCAGGGACAATTCCATGAACACTGAAGCTTTCTTT.

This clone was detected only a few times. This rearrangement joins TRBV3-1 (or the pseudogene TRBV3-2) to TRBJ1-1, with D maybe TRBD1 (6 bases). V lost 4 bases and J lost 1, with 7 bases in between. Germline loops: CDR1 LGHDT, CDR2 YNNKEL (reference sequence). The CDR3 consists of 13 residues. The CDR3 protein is CASSPRGNTEAFF. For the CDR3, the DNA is TGTGCCAGCAGCCCCAGGGGGAACACTGAAGCTTTCTTT.

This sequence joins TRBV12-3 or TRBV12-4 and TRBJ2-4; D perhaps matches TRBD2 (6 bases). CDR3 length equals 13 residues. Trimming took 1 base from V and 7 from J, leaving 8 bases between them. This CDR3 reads CASSLGGRNIQYF. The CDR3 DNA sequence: TGTGCCAGCAGTTTAGGGGGGAGGAACATTCAGTACTTC.

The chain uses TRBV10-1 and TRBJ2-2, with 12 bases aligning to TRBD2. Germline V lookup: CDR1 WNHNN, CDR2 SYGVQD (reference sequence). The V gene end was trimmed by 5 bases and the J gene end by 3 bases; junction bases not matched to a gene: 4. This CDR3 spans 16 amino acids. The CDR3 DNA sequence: TGCGCCAGCAGTTTTGGACTAGCGGGATACACCGGGGAGCTGTTTTTT. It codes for CASSFGLAGYTGELFF.

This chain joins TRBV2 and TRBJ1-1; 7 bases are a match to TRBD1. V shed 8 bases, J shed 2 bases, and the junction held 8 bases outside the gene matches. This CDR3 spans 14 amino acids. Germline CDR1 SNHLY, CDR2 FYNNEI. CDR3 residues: CASLTGVENTEAFF. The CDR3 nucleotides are TGTGCCAGCCTAACAGGGGTGGAAAACACTGAAGCTTTCTTT. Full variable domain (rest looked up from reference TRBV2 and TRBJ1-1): EPEVTQTPSHQVTQMGQEVILRCVPISNHLYFYWYRQILGQKVEFLVSFYNNEISEKSEIFDDQFSVERPDGSNFTLKIRSTKLEDSAMYFCASLTGVENTEAFFGQGTRLTVV.

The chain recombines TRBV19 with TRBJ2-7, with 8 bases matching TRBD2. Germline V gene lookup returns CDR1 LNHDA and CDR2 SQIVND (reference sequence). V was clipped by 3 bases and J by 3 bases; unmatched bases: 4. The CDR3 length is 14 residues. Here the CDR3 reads CASSMGTRGYEQYF. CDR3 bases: TGTGCCAGTAGTATGGGGACTAGAGGCTACGAGCAGTACTTC.

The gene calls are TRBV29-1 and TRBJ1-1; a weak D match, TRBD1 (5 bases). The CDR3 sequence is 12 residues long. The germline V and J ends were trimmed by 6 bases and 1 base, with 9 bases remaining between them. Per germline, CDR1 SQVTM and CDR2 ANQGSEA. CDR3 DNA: TGCAGCGTCAGACAGCAGAACACTGAAGCTTTCTTT. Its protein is CSVRQQNTEAFF.

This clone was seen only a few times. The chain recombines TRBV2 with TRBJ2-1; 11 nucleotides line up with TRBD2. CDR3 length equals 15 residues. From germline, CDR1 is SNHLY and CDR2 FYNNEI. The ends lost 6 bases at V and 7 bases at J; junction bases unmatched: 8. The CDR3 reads CASSPLAGASNEQFF. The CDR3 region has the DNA TGTGCCAGCAGCCCACTAGCGGGAGCGTCGAATGAGCAGTTCTTC.

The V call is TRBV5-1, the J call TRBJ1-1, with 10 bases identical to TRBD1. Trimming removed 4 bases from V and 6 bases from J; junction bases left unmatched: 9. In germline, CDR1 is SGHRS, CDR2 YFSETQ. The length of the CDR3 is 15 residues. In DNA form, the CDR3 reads TGCGCCAGCAGCCCAAGACAGGGGGCAGGTGCTGAAGCTTTCTTT. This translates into CASSPRQGAGAEAFF.

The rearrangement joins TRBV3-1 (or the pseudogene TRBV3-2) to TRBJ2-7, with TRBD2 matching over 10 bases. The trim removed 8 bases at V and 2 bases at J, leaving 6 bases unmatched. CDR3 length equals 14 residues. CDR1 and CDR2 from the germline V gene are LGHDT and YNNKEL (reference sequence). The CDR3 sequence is CASGQREGPYEQYF. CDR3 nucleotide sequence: TGTGCCAGCGGTCAGCGGGAGGGCCCCTACGAGCAGTACTTC.